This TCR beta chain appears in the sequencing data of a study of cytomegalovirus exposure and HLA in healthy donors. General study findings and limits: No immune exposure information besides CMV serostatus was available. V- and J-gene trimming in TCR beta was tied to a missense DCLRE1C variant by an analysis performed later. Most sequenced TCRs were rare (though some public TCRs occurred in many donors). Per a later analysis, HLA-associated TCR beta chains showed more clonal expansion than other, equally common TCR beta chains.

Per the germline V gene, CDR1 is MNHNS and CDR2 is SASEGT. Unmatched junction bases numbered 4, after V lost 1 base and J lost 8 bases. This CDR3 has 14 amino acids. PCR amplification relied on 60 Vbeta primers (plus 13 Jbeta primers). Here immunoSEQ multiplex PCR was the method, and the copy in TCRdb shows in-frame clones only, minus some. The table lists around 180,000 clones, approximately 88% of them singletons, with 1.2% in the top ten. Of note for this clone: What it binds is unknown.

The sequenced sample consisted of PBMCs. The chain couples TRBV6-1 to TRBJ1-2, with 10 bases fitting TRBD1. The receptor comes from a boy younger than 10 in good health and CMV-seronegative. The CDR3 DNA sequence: TGTGCCAGCAGTGAAGGACAGGGGGCAAAAGGCTACACCTTC. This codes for CASSEGQGAKGYTF.